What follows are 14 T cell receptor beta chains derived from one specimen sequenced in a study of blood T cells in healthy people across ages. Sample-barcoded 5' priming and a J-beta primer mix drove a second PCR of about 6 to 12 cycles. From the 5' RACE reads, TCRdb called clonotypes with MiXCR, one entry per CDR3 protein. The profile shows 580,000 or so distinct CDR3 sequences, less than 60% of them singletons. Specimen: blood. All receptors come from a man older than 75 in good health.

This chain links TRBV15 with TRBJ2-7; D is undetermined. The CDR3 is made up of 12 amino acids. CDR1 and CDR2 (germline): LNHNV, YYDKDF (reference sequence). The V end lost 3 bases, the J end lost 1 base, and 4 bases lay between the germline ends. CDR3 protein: CATSSTSYEQYF. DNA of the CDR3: TGTGCCACCAGCAGCACATCCTACGAGCAGTACTTC.

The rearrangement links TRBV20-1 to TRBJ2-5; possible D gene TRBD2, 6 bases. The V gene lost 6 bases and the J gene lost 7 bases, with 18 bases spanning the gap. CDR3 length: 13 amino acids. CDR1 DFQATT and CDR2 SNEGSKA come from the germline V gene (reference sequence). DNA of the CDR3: TGCAGTGCGACCGACATCTCCGGGGGGACCCAGTACTTC. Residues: CSATDISGGTQYF.

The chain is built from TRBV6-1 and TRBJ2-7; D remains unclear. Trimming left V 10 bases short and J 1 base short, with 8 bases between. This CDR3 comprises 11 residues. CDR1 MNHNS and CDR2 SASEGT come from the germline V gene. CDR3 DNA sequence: TGTGCCACGCGGACGTCCTACGAGCAGTACTTC. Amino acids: CATRTSYEQYF.

The CDR3 is CSVEGVAVNEQFF. The CDR3 DNA is TGCAGCGTTGAAGGGGTAGCGGTCAATGAGCAGTTCTTC. V and J are TRBV29-1 and TRBJ2-1, with D possibly being TRBD2 (6 bases). This CDR3 comprises 13 residues. From germline, CDR1 is SQVTM and CDR2 ANQGSEA. Between the trimmed V and J ends, which lost 1 base and 6 bases, there was a span of 10 bases.

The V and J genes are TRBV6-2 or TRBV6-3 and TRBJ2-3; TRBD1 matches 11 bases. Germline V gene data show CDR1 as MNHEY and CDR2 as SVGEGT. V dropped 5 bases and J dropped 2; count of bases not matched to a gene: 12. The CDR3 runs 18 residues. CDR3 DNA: TGTGCCAGCAGTCGCCTACGGACAGGGGGCGAGACCACAGATACGCAGTATTTT. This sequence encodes CASSRLRTGGETTDTQYF.

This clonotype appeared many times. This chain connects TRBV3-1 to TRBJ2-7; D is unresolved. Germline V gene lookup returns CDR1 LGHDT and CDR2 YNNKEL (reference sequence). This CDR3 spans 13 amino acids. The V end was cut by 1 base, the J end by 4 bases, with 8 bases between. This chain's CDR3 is CASSQVRGYEQYF. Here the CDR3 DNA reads TGTGCCAGCAGCCAAGTGCGCGGTTACGAGCAGTACTTC.

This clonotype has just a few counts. DNA for the CDR3: TGTGCCAGCAGCGCGGCGGGACAGGGCTACAATGAGCAGTACTTC. As protein: CASSAAGQGYNEQYF. The rearrangement uses TRBV9 and TRBJ2-7; 9 bases map to TRBD1. Germline values: CDR1 SGDLS, CDR2 YYNGEE. With V trimmed by 3 bases and J by 7 bases, 11 bases remained unmatched. This CDR3 comprises 15 residues.

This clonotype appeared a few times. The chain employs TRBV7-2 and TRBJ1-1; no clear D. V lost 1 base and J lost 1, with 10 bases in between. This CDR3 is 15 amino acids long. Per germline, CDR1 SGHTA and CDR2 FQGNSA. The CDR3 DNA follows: TGTGCCAGCAGCTTAGTAGGGCCGGGGAACACTGAAGCTTTCTTT. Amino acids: CASSLVGPGNTEAFF. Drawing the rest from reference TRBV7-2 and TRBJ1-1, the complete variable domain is GAGVSQSPSNKVTEKGKDVELRCDPISGHTALYWYRQSLGQGLEFLIYFQGNSAPDKSGLPSDRFSAERTGGSVSTLTIQRTQQEDSAVYLCASSLVGPGNTEAFFGQGTRLTVV.

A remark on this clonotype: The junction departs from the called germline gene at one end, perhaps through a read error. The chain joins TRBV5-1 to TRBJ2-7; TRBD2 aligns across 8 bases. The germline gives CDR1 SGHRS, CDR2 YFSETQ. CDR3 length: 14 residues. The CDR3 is CASSLTSGTYERYF. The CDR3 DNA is TGCGCCAGCAGCTTGACTAGCGGTACCTACGAGCGGTACTTC.

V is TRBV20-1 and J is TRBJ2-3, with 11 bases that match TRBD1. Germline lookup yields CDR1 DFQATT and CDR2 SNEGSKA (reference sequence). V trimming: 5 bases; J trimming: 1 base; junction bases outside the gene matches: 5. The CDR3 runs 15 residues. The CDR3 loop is CSARTGGARTDTQYF. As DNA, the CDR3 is TGCAGTGCTCGGACAGGGGGCGCCCGCACAGATACGCAGTATTTT.

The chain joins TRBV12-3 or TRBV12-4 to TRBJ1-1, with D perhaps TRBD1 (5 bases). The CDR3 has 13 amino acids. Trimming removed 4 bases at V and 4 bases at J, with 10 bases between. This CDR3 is CASSSGRVTEAFF. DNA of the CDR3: TGTGCCAGCAGTTCGGGACGGGTCACTGAAGCTTTCTTT.

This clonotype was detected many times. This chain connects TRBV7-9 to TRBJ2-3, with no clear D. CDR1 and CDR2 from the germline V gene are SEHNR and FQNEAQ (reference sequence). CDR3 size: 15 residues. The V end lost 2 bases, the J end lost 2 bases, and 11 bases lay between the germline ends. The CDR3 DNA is TGTGCCAGCAGCTTACGGTCATCCTCCACAGATACGCAGTATTTT. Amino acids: CASSLRSSSTDTQYF.

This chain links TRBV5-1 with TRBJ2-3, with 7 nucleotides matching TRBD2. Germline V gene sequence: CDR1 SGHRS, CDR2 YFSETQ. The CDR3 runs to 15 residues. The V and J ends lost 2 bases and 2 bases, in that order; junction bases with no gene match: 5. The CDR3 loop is CASSLKRDLTDTQYF. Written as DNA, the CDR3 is TGCGCCAGCAGCTTAAAGCGGGACCTCACAGATACGCAGTATTTT.

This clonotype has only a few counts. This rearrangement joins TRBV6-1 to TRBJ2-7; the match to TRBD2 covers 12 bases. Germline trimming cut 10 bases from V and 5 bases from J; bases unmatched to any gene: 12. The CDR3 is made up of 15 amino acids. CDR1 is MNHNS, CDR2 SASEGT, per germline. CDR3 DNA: TGTGCCACGGGGCTAGCGGGAGGGCCCCCCGACGAGCAGTACTTC. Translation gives CATGLAGGPPDEQYF.